The rows below give T cell receptor beta chains drawn from one sample of a study of Ad26.COV2.S vaccination and SARS-CoV-2 variants. Sequencing was performed with immunoSEQ multiplex PCR; in TCRdb, only in-frame clones are kept and a portion is missing. The sample shows some 640,000 clones, more than 70% of them seen only once. The source was peripheral blood, collected in a trial of Ad26.COV2.S vaccine versus placebo. The origin of the receptors is a person between 18 and 59 years old who received the Ad26.COV2.S COVID-19 vaccine or a placebo. CDR3s include the opening cysteine and the closing phenylalanine or tryptophan. A D gene is named only where the DNA matches it firmly. Only some rows state a clone size, as once, few, many or a class for expanded clones.

j_gene,d_gene,v_gene,abundance,CDR3aa,CDR3nt
TRBJ2-5,TRBD1,TRBV25-1,NA,CASSETDRGRETQYF,TGTGCCAGCAGTGAAACGGACAGGGGACGGGAGACCCAGTACTTC
TRBJ1-3,NA,TRBV6-5,NA,CASGRDGTIYF,TGTGCCAGCGGCAGGGACGGCACCATATATTTT
TRBJ2-2,NA,TRBV7-2,NA,CASRPLGNTGELFF,TGTGCCAGCCGACCCCTGGGGAACACCGGGGAGCTGTTTTTT
TRBJ1-3,TRBD1,TRBV7-6,once,CASSLWSGTGLSGNTIYF,TGTGCCAGCAGCTTATGGAGTGGGACAGGCCTCTCTGGAAACACCATATATTTT
TRBJ1-5,NA,TRBV7-2,NA,CASSPLGTAPLQPQHF,TGTGCCAGCAGCCCCCTCGGGACGGCCCCTCTACAGCCCCAGCATTTT
TRBJ2-5,NA,TRBV5-4,NA,CASSSTGTETQYF,TGTGCCAGCAGCTCGACGGGGACGGAGACCCAGTACTTC
TRBJ1-2,NA,TRBV11-2,NA,CASSSLMGPAGHGYTF,TGTGCCAGCAGCTCATTAATGGGACCCGCTGGCCATGGCTACACCTTC
TRBJ1-4,NA,TRBV7-9,once,CASRQGASGEKLFF,TGTGCCAGCAGGCAGGGTGCTAGTGGTGAAAAACTGTTTTTT
TRBJ2-6,TRBD1,TRBV30,NA,CAWKVPGQGPLLWGANVLTF,TGTGCCTGGAAAGTCCCGGGACAGGGCCCCTTACTCTGGGGGGCCAACGTCCTGACTTTC
TRBJ2-7,NA,TRBV6-5,NA,CASWDATYEQYF,TGTGCCAGCTGGGACGCAACCTACGAGCAGTACTTC
TRBJ2-5,NA,TRBV21-1,NA,CASSPKLKRLAGELETQYF,TGTGCCAGCAGCCCAAAACTAAAGAGGCTAGCGGGGGAGTTGGAGACCCAGTACTTC
TRBJ2-5,NA,TRBV6-2/TRBV6-3,NA,CASSYGYSQETQYF,TGTGCCAGCAGTTACGGATACAGTCAAGAGACCCAGTACTTC
TRBJ1-6,NA,TRBV7-2,NA,CASSLDRSPLHF,TGTGCCAGCAGCTTAGATCGTTCACCCCTCCACTTT
TRBJ2-1,NA,TRBV5-4,NA,CASSSQGFNEQFF,TGTGCCAGCAGCTCGCAAGGCTTCAATGAGCAGTTCTTC
TRBJ1-5,NA,TRBV19,NA,CASSSPGQYSNQPQHF,TGTGCCAGTAGTTCACCCGGACAGTATAGCAATCAGCCCCAGCATTTT
TRBJ2-1,NA,TRBV20-1,NA,CSASKVGVRYNEQFF,TGCAGTGCTAGTAAGGTCGGGGTCAGATACAATGAGCAGTTCTTC
TRBJ2-2,NA,TRBV5-1,once,CASSRRTDTGELFF,TGCGCCAGCAGCCGGAGGACTGACACCGGGGAGCTGTTTTTT
TRBJ2-4,NA,TRBV18,NA,CASSRTGIENIQYF,TGTGCCAGCTCACGAACAGGGATAGAAAACATTCAGTACTTC
TRBJ2-1,NA,TRBV7-6,NA,CASSLWSGAPYNEQFF,TGTGCCAGCAGCTTATGGTCAGGGGCCCCCTACAATGAGCAGTTCTTC
TRBJ2-2,NA,TRBV5-1,NA,CASLEVGSAGELFF,TGCGCCAGCTTAGAGGTGGGCTCGGCCGGGGAGCTGTTTTTT
TRBJ1-5,NA,TRBV12-3/TRBV12-4,NA,CASSLGNQPQHF,TGTGCCAGCAGTTTAGGGAACCAGCCCCAGCATTTT
TRBJ2-5,NA,TRBV7-2,NA,CASSLEKGTQYF,TGTGCCAGCAGCTTAGAGAAGGGGACCCAGTACTTC
TRBJ2-7,NA,TRBV6-2/TRBV6-3,few,CASSYSITTRYEQYF,TGTGCCAGCAGTTACTCGATCACCACGAGGTACGAGCAGTACTTC
TRBJ2-1,NA,TRBV9,NA,CASSVGGSYNEQFF,TGTGCCAGCAGCGTAGGGGGCTCCTACAATGAGCAGTTCTTC
TRBJ1-6,NA,TRBV30,NA,CAWSENRNSPLHF,TGTGCCTGGAGCGAAAACAGGAATTCACCCCTCCACTTT
TRBJ2-3,TRBD2,TRBV24-1,NA,CATSDPSGRATDTQYF,TGTGCCACCAGTGACCCGAGCGGGAGGGCCACAGATACGCAGTATTTT
TRBJ2-7,NA,TRBV18,once,CASSPPNTPPYEQYF,TGTGCCAGCTCACCTCCCAACACCCCTCCATACGAGCAGTACTTC
TRBJ2-7,TRBD2,TRBV5-4,NA,CASSWGLAGPHEQYF,TGTGCCAGCAGCTGGGGACTAGCGGGTCCCCACGAGCAGTACTTC
TRBJ2-5,NA,TRBV5-8,NA,CASSLSRAKSGETQYF,TGTGCCAGCAGCTTGTCCCGGGCCAAAAGTGGAGAGACCCAGTACTTC
TRBJ2-7,NA,TRBV10-1,few,CASSEDPGLAYEQYF,TGCGCCAGCAGTGAGGACCCGGGTTTAGCCTACGAGCAGTACTTC
TRBJ2-1,NA,TRBV21-1,NA,CASPTGLPANNEQFF,TGTGCCAGCCCTACGGGTCTACCGGCTAACAATGAGCAGTTCTTC